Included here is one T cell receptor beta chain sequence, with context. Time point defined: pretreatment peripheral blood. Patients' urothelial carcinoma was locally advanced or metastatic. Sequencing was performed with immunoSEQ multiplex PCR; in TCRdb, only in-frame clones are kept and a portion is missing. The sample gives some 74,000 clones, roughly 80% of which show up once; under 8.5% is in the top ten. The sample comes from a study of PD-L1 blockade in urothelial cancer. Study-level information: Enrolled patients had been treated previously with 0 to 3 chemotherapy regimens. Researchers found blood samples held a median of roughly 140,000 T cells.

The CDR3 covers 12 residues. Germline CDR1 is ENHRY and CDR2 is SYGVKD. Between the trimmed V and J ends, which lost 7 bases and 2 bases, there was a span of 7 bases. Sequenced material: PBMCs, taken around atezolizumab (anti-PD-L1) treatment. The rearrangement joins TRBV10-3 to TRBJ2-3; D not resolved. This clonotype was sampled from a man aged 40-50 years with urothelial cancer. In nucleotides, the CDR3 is TGTGCCATCATCAACAACACAGATACGCAGTATTTT. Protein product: CAIINNTDTQYF.